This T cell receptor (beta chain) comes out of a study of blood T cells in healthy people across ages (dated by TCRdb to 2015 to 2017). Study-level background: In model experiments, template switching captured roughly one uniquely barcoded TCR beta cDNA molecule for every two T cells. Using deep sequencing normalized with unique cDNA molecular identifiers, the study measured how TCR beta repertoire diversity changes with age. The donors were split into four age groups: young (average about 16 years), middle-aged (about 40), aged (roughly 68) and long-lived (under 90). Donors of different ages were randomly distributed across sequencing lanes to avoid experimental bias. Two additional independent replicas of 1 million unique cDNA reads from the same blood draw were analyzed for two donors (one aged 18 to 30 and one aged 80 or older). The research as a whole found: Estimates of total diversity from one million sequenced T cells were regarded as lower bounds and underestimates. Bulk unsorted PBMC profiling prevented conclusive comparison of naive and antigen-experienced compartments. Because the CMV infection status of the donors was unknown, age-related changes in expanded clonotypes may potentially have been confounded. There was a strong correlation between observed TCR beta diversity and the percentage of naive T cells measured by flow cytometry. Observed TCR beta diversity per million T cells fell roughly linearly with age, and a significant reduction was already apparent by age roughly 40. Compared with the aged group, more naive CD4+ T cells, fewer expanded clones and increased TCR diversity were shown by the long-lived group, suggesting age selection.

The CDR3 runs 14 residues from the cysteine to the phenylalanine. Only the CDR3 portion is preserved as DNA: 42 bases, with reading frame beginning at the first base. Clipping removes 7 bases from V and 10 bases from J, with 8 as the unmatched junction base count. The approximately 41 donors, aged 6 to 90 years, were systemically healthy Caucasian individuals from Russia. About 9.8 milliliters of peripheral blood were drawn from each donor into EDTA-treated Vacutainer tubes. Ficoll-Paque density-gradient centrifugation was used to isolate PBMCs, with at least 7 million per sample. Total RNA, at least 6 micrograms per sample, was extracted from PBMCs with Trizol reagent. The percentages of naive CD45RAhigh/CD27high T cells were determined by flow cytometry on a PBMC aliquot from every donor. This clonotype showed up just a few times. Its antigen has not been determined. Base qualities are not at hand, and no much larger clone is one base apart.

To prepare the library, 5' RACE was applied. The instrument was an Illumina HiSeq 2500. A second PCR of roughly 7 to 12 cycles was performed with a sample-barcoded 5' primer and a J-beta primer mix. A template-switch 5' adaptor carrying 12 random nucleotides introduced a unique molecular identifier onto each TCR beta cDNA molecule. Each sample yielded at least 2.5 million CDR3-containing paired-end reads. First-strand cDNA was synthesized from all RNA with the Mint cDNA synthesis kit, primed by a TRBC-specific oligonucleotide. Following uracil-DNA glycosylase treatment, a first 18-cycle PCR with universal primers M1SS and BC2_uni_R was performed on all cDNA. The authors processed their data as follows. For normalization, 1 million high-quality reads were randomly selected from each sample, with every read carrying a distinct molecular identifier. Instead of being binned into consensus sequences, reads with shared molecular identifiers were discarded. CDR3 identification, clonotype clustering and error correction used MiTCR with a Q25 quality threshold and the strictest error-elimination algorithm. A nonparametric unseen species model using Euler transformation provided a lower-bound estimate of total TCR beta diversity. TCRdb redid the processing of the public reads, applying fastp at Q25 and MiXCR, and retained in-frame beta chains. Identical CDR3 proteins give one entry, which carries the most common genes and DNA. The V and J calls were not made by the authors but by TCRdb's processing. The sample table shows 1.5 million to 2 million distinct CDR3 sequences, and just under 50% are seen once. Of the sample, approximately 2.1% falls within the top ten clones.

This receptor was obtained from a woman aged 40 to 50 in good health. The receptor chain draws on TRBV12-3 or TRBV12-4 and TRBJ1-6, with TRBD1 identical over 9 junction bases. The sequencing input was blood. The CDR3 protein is CASTTGTGYSPLHF. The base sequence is TGTGCCAGCACCACCGGGACAGGGTACTCACCCCTCCACTTT.